This entry concerns a single TCR beta chain. Its specificity is not known. Germline CDR1 and CDR2: LGHNA and YSLEER. The V end lost 3 bases, the J end lost 2 bases, and 14 bases lay between the germline ends. The CDR3 spans 16 residues. A second PCR, run for about 6 to 11 cycles, used a sample-barcoded 5' primer plus a J-beta primer mix. Each cDNA molecule was tagged by a template-switch adaptor that had 12 random nucleotides. TCRdb called the 5' RACE reads again in MiXCR, with one record for every CDR3 protein. In the table there are over 1,300,000 distinct CDR3 sequences, approximately 60% of which are singletons. This entry comes from a study of blood T cells in healthy people across ages. Findings and limits, study-wide: Per million T cells, TCR beta diversity dropped roughly linearly as age increased. Long-lived donors had more naive CD4+ cells and higher diversity than aged donors.

The TCR sequence derives from a man between 18 and 35 years old in good health. Sequences were obtained from blood. The V and J genes are TRBV4-3 and TRBJ2-4, with D tentatively TRBD1 (5 bases). The CDR3 loop reads CASSQETGITKNIQYF. In nucleotides, the CDR3 is TGCGCCAGCAGCCAGGAAACAGGAATAACCAAAAACATTCAGTACTTC.